The sequence of this TCR beta chain was determined in a study of siplizumab effects on memory and regulatory T cells. The junction had 14 bases not matched to a gene; V was cut back by 10 bases and J by 8 bases. CDR3 length: 14 amino acids. The germline V gene has CDR1 WSHSY and CDR2 SAAADI. Coculturing at 37°C lasted 6 days for the mixed lymphocyte reaction cells. By share, this clone counts as medium-sized (0.01 to 0.1%). Antigen unknown. Sequenced by immunoSEQ multiplex PCR; TCRdb stores in-frame clones only, minus some. This sample yields more than 5,500 clones, of which 36% are seen a single time; 16% belongs to the top ten.

The V gene is TRBV10-2, the J gene TRBJ2-1; 7 nucleotides agree with TRBD2. The receptor was derived from a human donor in good health; the cells came from an allogeneic mixed lymphocyte reaction. Sequencing was carried out using CFSE-low (dividing) CD8+ T cells sorted from an allogeneic mixed lymphocyte reaction. CDR3 residues: CATSAGREWHEQFF. In DNA, the CDR3 is TGCGCCACCTCAGCGGGGCGGGAGTGGCATGAGCAGTTCTTC.